The clone carrying this T cell receptor (beta chain) was picked up many times. The sample's time point: pre-sensitization, week 0. Treatment here: therapeutic diphenylcyclopropenone sensitization with weekly scalp DPC. Total RNA extraction was carried out from unfractionated whole blood. This record comes from a study of human T cells and chemical hapten exposure. In TCRdb, the RACE reads were re-called with MiXCR into one record per CDR3 protein. The profile shows some 57,000 distinct CDR3 sequences, approximately 9.7% of them singletons. Sample: whole blood, taken in connection with sensitization to the hapten diphenylcyclopropenone (DPC). The clonotype originates from a young woman with alopecia areata. Some clones in this sample may be carry-over from other donors' samples.

The CDR3 sequence is CASSSRTGFEKLFF. The DNA of the CDR3 is TGTGCCAGCAGCTCAAGGACAGGGTTCGAAAAACTGTTTTTT. This rearrangement joins TRBV28 to TRBJ1-4; TRBD1 matches 8 bases. The CDR3 covers 14 residues. Germline lookup yields CDR1 MDHEN and CDR2 SYDVKM. V was pared by 6 bases and J by 8 bases, with 8 bases of the junction left unmatched.